Given below is one T cell receptor beta chain in context. The antigen is unknown. The V end was cut by 1 base, the J end by 5 bases, with 16 bases between. The CDR3 loop spans 15 amino acids. Germline CDR1 is SGHRS and CDR2 is YFSETQ. Researchers ran the PCR with 60 Vbeta and 13 Jbeta primers. Profiling relied on immunoSEQ multiplex PCR, and the TCRdb table lists in-frame clones only, not all of them. The table shows hundreds of thousands of clones, with approximately 78% occurring only once. This entry comes from a study of cytomegalovirus exposure and HLA in healthy donors. The study, taken as a whole, reports: Several V segments, TRBV6-2 and TRBV6-3 among them, could not be told apart and were dropped.

The origin of this receptor is a man aged 25-45 years in good health and CMV-seronegative. The chain combines TRBV5-1 with TRBJ2-7, with D maybe TRBD1 (7 bases). Sequenced sample: PBMCs. In nucleotides, the CDR3 is TGCGCCAGCAGCTTGATTCAGGGGGGTGGTAACGAGCAGTACTTC. This gives the protein CASSLIQGGGNEQYF.